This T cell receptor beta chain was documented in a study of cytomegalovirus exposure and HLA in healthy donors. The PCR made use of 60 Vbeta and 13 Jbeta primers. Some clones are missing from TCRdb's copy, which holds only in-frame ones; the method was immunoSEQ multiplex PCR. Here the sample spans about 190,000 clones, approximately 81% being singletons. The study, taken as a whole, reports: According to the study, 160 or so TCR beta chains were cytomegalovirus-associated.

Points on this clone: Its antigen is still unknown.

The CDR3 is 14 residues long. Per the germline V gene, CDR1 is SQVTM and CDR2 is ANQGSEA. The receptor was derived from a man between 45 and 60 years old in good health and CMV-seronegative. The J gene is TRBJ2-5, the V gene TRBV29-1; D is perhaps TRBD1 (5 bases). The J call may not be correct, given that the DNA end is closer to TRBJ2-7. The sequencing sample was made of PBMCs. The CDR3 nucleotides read TGCAGCGTTGTCCCCCCAGGGTTCAACAACGAGCAGTACTTC. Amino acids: CSVVPPGFNNEQYF.